This passage covers 29 T cell receptor beta chains from one sample sequenced in a study of technical replicates of blood from a handful of donors. Assay: immunoSEQ multiplex PCR; the TCRdb copy retains only in-frame clones and omits some. Among about 64,000 clones, around nine tenths were seen once, and the ten largest hold approximately 5%. The sequenced material came from PBMCs. These receptors all come from a human donor in good health. Some clones in this sample may be carry-over from other donors' samples.

This sequence joins TRBV20-1 and TRBJ2-7; D is unresolved. V dropped 5 bases and J dropped 6 bases, with 8 bases sitting between them. Looked up from germline, CDR1 is DFQATT and CDR2 is SNEGSKA (reference sequence). This CDR3 comprises 10 residues. As DNA, the CDR3 is TGCAGTGCTTCCCGCAGCGAGCAGTACTTC. It translates to CSASRSEQYF.

V gene TRBV10-3 combines with J gene TRBJ1-2; 7 bases are a match to TRBD1. After removal of 8 bases from V and 9 bases from J, the junction contained 6 bases not matched to a gene. The CDR3 spans 11 residues. Looked up from germline, CDR1 is ENHRY and CDR2 is SYGVKD. The CDR3 coding sequence is TGTGCCATCCGACAGGGTAGGCGCTACACCTTC. Protein product: CAIRQGRRYTF.

There are a few counts of this clone. The rearrangement links TRBV5-1 to TRBJ2-5; D remains unclear. The V end lost 0 bases, the J end lost 5 bases, and 5 bases lay between the germline ends. Germline values: CDR1 SGHRS, CDR2 YFSETQ. The CDR3 is made up of 12 amino acids. The CDR3 reads CASSLAVETQYF. CDR3 nucleotides: TGCGCCAGCAGCTTGGCTGTTGAGACCCAGTACTTC. The variable domain in full, with the rest retrieved from reference TRBV5-1 and TRBJ2-5, is KAGVTQTPRYLIKTRGQQVTLSCSPISGHRSVSWYQQTPGQGLQFLFEYFSETQRNKGNFPGRFSGRQFSNSRSEMNVSTLELGDSALYLCASSLAVETQYFGPGTRLLVL.

The chain links TRBV5-6 to TRBJ2-7, with a weak D call TRBD2 (6 bases). Between the trimmed V and J ends, which lost 0 bases and 0 bases, there was a span of 10 bases. This CDR3 is 15 amino acids long. Germline V gene lookup returns CDR1 SGHDT and CDR2 YYEEEE. CDR3 amino acids: CASSLGRRDSYEQYF. Written as DNA, the CDR3 is TGTGCCAGCAGCTTGGGACGGCGGGACTCCTACGAGCAGTACTTC.

V and J are TRBV6-1 and TRBJ1-5; tentatively, D is TRBD1 (6 bases). Germline CDR1 and CDR2: MNHNS and SASEGT. The length of the CDR3 is 15 residues. V gave up 1 base and J gave up 4 bases, with 11 bases separating them. The DNA for the CDR3 is TGTGCCAGCAGTGAAGTAGCAGGGACAAATCAGCCCCAGCATTTT. Protein: CASSEVAGTNQPQHF.

The V and J genes are TRBV18 and TRBJ2-5; TRBD1 might be the D (6 bases). Trimming stripped 3 bases from V and 4 bases from J, with 9 bases between. Looked up from germline, CDR1 is KGHSH and CDR2 is LQKENI. The CDR3 length is 13 residues. CDR3 sequence (DNA): TGTGCCAGCTCACCGGGGACAAGAGAGACCCAGTACTTC. It specifies CASSPGTRETQYF. The variable domain in full, with the rest retrieved from reference TRBV18 and TRBJ2-5, is NAGVMQNPRHLVRRRGQEARLRCSPMKGHSHVYWYRQLPEEGLKFMVYLQKENIIDESGMPKERFSAEFPKEGPSILRIQQVVRGDSAAYFCASSPGTRETQYFGPGTRLLVL.

This clone was counted once. CDR3 amino acids: CASSFKGLAGLSSYNEQFF. For the CDR3, the DNA is TGTGCCAGCAGCTTCAAGGGACTAGCGGGATTGTCCTCCTACAATGAGCAGTTCTTC. This chain links TRBV11-2 with TRBJ2-1, with 13 bases aligning to TRBD2. Germline values: CDR1 SGHAT, CDR2 FQNNGV. The CDR3 is made up of 19 amino acids. The V gene end was trimmed by 3 bases and the J gene end by 0 bases; junction bases not matched to a gene: 8.

This chain joins TRBV10-3 and TRBJ2-6; D might be TRBD1 (5 bases). This CDR3 is 16 amino acids long. Trimming took off 0 bases at V and 4 bases at J, with 10 bases between the two ends. Germline V gene data show CDR1 as ENHRY and CDR2 as SYGVKD. CDR3 residues: CAISESSAGGANVLTF. DNA of the CDR3: TGTGCCATCAGTGAGTCATCTGCAGGGGGGGCCAACGTCCTGACTTTC.

The V call is TRBV18, the J call TRBJ1-1; D remains ambiguous. Deletions cut 3 bases from V and 7 bases from J, with 15 bases between. The germline gives CDR1 KGHSH, CDR2 LQKENI. CDR3 length: 14 amino acids. The CDR3 DNA reads as TGTGCCAGCTCACCTTGGCGAGTGGGAGATGAAGCTTTCTTT. Its translation: CASSPWRVGDEAFF.

The rearrangement uses TRBV27 and TRBJ1-2; possibly TRBD1 for D (5 bases). Germline CDR1 and CDR2: MNHEY and SMNVEV (reference sequence). The CDR3 sequence is 12 residues long. V was shortened by 8 bases and J by 0 bases, with 7 bases between the two germline ends. CDR3 residues: CASRGANYGYTF. Written as DNA, the CDR3 is TGTGCCAGCCGGGGGGCTAACTATGGCTACACCTTC.

The chain combines TRBV6-1 with TRBJ2-3; 8 positions match TRBD1. The junction had 13 bases not matched to a gene; V was cut back by 10 bases and J by 4 bases. This CDR3 comprises 15 residues. Germline values: CDR1 MNHNS, CDR2 SASEGT. The CDR3 sequence is CATKGQGFWSDTQYF. DNA for the CDR3: TGTGCCACCAAAGGACAGGGCTTTTGGTCAGATACGCAGTATTTT.

The chain recombines TRBV6-1 with TRBJ2-4, with D possibly TRBD1 on 5 matching bases. Looked up from germline, CDR1 is MNHNS and CDR2 is SASEGT. CDR3 length: 18 residues. V was trimmed by 2 bases and J by 0 bases, leaving 17 bases between them. The CDR3 coding sequence is TGTGCCAGCAGTGAATCGCGGACACGTTCTCTAGCCAAAAACATTCAGTACTTC. Translated, it gives CASSESRTRSLAKNIQYF.

The table lists this clone with a few counts. The chain carries TRBV7-8 and TRBJ1-4; TRBD1 might be the D (6 bases). The germline V gene has CDR1 SGHVS and CDR2 FQNEAQ. This CDR3 has 16 amino acids. Between the trimmed V and J ends, which lost 5 bases and 0 bases, there was a span of 13 bases. Written as DNA, the CDR3 is TGTGCCAGCAGCGCCTGGACAGCCGCAACTAATGAAAAACTGTTTTTT. As protein: CASSAWTAATNEKLFF. The full variable domain, in which reference TRBV7-8 and TRBJ1-4 provide the parts outside the CDR3, is GAGVSQSPRYKVAKRGQDVALRCDPISGHVSLFWYQQALGQGPEFLTYFQNEAQLDKSGLPSDRFFAERPEGSVSTLKIQRTQQEDSAVYLCASSAWTAATNEKLFFGSGTQLSVL.

The chain joins TRBV7-9 to TRBJ2-1; TRBD1 agrees at 9 bases. Looked up from germline, CDR1 is SEHNR and CDR2 is FQNEAQ (reference sequence). This CDR3 is 14 amino acids long. Trimming took 5 bases from V and 7 from J; bases not matched to a gene: 6. The CDR3 reads CASSRDREVNEQFF. CDR3 DNA sequence: TGTGCCAGCAGCAGGGACAGGGAAGTGAATGAGCAGTTCTTC.

V gene TRBV9 combines with J gene TRBJ2-7; D call uncertain. The CDR3 runs 14 residues. V was clipped by 0 bases and J by 2 bases, with 9 bases between them. CDR1 and CDR2 from the germline V gene are SGDLS and YYNGEE. The CDR3 here is CASSVALGAYEQYF. The CDR3 region has the DNA TGTGCCAGCAGCGTAGCCCTCGGTGCCTACGAGCAGTACTTC. Full variable domain (remainder filled in from reference TRBV9 and TRBJ2-7): DSGVTQTPKHLITATGQRVTLRCSPRSGDLSVYWYQQSLDQGLQFLIQYYNGEERAKGNILERFSAQQFPDLHSELNLSSLELGDSALYFCASSVALGAYEQYFGPGTRLTVT.

This chain joins TRBV2 and TRBJ1-2; 7 positions match TRBD1. The junction had 15 bases not matched to a gene; V was cut back by 7 bases and J by 7 bases. Germline assignment: CDR1 SNHLY and CDR2 FYNNEI. This CDR3 is 15 amino acids long. CDR3 sequence: CASTRPRDSVFGYTF. The CDR3 nucleotides are TGTGCCAGCACCCGTCCCCGGGACAGCGTTTTTGGCTACACCTTC.

The chain links TRBV13 to TRBJ2-3; TRBD2 agrees at 16 bases. This CDR3 spans 19 amino acids. Per the germline V gene, CDR1 is PRHDT and CDR2 is FYEKMQ (reference sequence). V shed 0 bases, J shed 7 bases, and the junction held 10 bases outside the gene matches. CDR3: CASSLGGLAGGPQGYTQYF. CDR3 DNA: TGTGCCAGCAGCTTAGGGGGACTAGCGGGAGGGCCCCAGGGATATACGCAGTATTTT.

The gene calls are TRBV7-2 and TRBJ2-7; 8 bases match TRBD2. There are 16 residues in the CDR3. The J segment lost 2 bases and the V segment lost 3 bases, leaving 9 bases of the junction unmatched. Germline V gene lookup returns CDR1 SGHTA and CDR2 FQGNSA. CDR3 DNA: TGTGCCAGCAGCTTTACTAGCGGAAGAAGCCCCTACGAGCAGTACTTC. Amino acids: CASSFTSGRSPYEQYF. The whole variable domain, remainder taken from reference TRBV7-2 and TRBJ2-7, is GAGVSQSPSNKVTEKGKDVELRCDPISGHTALYWYRQSLGQGLEFLIYFQGNSAPDKSGLPSDRFSAERTGGSVSTLTIQRTQQEDSAVYLCASSFTSGRSPYEQYFGPGTRLTVT.

The J gene is TRBJ2-7, the V gene TRBV29-1; no definite D call. The germline V gene has CDR1 SQVTM and CDR2 ANQGSEA. V was pared by 4 bases and J by 3 bases, with 10 bases between. CDR3 length equals 12 residues. CDR3 DNA: TGCAGCGTTGCGAGTAGCAGCTACGAGCAGTACTTC. Amino acids: CSVASSSYEQYF.

V and J are TRBV13 and TRBJ2-3, with a tentative D call TRBD1 (6 bases). There are 17 residues in the CDR3. Trimming stripped 3 bases from V and 1 base from J, with 17 bases between. Germline V gene data show CDR1 as PRHDT and CDR2 as FYEKMQ (reference sequence). CDR3 sequence (DNA): TGTGCCAGCAGCTTCCAGACAGGCCCAGGCGGCACAGATACGCAGTATTTT. Residues: CASSFQTGPGGTDTQYF.

This sequence joins TRBV5-1 and TRBJ2-2, with D unclear. V dropped 7 bases and J dropped 1 base, with 5 bases sitting between them. The CDR3 length is 12 residues. Germline V CDR1 and CDR2: SGHRS, YFSETQ. The CDR3 here is CASGGNTGELFF. The DNA for the CDR3 is TGCGCCAGCGGCGGGAACACCGGGGAGCTGTTTTTT. The full variable domain, completed using reference TRBV5-1 and TRBJ2-2, is KAGVTQTPRYLIKTRGQQVTLSCSPISGHRSVSWYQQTPGQGLQFLFEYFSETQRNKGNFPGRFSGRQFSNSRSEMNVSTLELGDSALYLCASGGNTGELFFGEGSRLTVL.

The chain has TRBV11-3 and TRBJ2-1; the match to TRBD2 covers 7 bases. Germline V CDR1 and CDR2: SGHNT, YENEEA. Trimming cost V 5 bases and J 7 bases; bases outside gene matches: 5. The CDR3 has 13 amino acids. The CDR3 nucleotides are TGTGCCAGCAGCCAAGTGGGGGGGAATGAGCAGTTCTTC. Translation: CASSQVGGNEQFF. The full variable domain, with the rest looked up from reference TRBV11-3 and TRBJ2-1, is EAGVVQSPRYKIIEKKQPVAFWCNPISGHNTLYWYLQNLGQGPELLIRYENEEAVDDSQLPKDRFSAERLKGVDSTLKIQPAELGDSAVYLCASSQVGGNEQFFGPGTRLTVL.

This clone was recorded many times. The chain carries TRBV10-3 and TRBJ1-6; a weak D match, TRBD1 (5 bases). V shed 10 bases and J shed 7 bases, with 14 bases lying between them. Germline-derived CDR1 and CDR2 are ENHRY and SYGVKD. The CDR3 is 13 amino acids. CDR3 residues: CASLAGENSPLHF. CDR3 DNA: TGTGCCAGCCTGGCGGGGGAGAATTCACCCCTCCACTTT.

The chain couples TRBV25-1 to TRBJ2-4; D unclear. CDR1 is MGHDK and CDR2 is SYGVNS in the germline V gene. CDR3 length: 15 amino acids. V was pared by 2 bases and J by 0 bases, with 8 bases between. CDR3: CASSEHSLAKNIQYF. In DNA form, the CDR3 reads TGTGCCAGCAGTGAACACTCATTAGCCAAAAACATTCAGTACTTC.

The chain is built from TRBV7-2 and TRBJ1-2; no reliable D call. The CDR3 has 14 amino acids. Between the trimmed V and J ends, which lost 1 base and 4 bases, there was a span of 10 bases. Per germline, CDR1 SGHTA and CDR2 FQGNSA. The CDR3 sequence: CASSLGRTFYGYTF. The CDR3, as DNA: TGTGCCAGCAGCTTAGGGAGGACTTTCTATGGCTACACCTTC.

V and J are TRBV5-1 and TRBJ1-1, with 10 bases lining up with TRBD1. Germline loops: CDR1 SGHRS, CDR2 YFSETQ. The CDR3 length is 19 residues. Losses at the gene ends were 0 bases for V and 1 base for J; bases not matched to a gene: 12. CDR3 sequence (DNA): TGCGCCAGCAGCTTGGCGGGACAGGGGTTATCGGCAGCGAACACTGAAGCTTTCTTT. This gives the protein CASSLAGQGLSAANTEAFF.

V is TRBV19 and J is TRBJ1-5; weak D call: TRBD1 (6 bases). Germline assignment: CDR1 LNHDA and CDR2 SQIVND (reference sequence). V was cut by 6 bases and J by 6 bases, with 12 bases left in between. The CDR3 contains 13 residues. The CDR3 spells CASRETGIQPQHF. The DNA of the CDR3 is TGTGCCAGTAGAGAAACAGGGATTCAGCCCCAGCATTTT. Supplemented by reference TRBV19 and TRBJ1-5, the full variable domain reads DGGITQSPKYLFRKEGQNVTLSCEQNLNHDAMYWYRQDPGQGLRLIYYSQIVNDFQKGDIAEGYSVSREKKESFPLTVTSAQKNPTAFYLCASRETGIQPQHFGDGTRLSIL.

The chain links TRBV4-3 to TRBJ1-5; no clear D. This CDR3 spans 13 amino acids. V lost 0 bases to trimming and J lost 4 bases, with 4 bases between them. CDR1 is LGHNA, CDR2 YSLEER, per germline. Written as DNA, the CDR3 is TGCGCCAGCAGCCAAGACAGGAATCAGCCCCAGCATTTT. It codes for CASSQDRNQPQHF.

The chain employs TRBV7-6 and TRBJ2-2, with a possible D match to TRBD1 (7 bases). CDR1 and CDR2 (germline): SGHVS, FNYEAQ. The CDR3 runs to 15 residues. Trimming took off 5 bases at V and 4 bases at J, with 14 bases between the two ends. CDR3 DNA: TGTGCCAGCAGCAAGAACAGGGGAGGCACCGGGGAGCTGTTTTTT. It encodes CASSKNRGGTGELFF. The full variable domain, rest sourced from reference TRBV7-6 and TRBJ2-2, is GAGVSQSPRYKVTKRGQDVALRCDPISGHVSLYWYRQALGQGPEFLTYFNYEAQQDKSGLPNDRFSAERPEGSISTLTIQRTEQRDSAMYRCASSKNRGGTGELFFGEGSRLTVL.